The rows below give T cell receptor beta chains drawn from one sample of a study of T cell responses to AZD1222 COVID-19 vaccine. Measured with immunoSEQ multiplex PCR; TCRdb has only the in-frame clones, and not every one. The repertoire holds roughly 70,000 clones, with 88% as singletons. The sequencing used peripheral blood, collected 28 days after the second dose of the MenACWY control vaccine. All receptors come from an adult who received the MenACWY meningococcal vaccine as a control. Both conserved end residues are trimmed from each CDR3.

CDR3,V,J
ASSHNTGGGYT,TRBV7-2,TRBJ1-2
ASSRVSGRDTQY,TRBV27,TRBJ2-3
SARIAYEQY,TRBV20-1,TRBJ2-7
ASSEWVGRGNGYT,TRBV25-1,TRBJ1-2
ASRPPGLIGGETQY,TRBV7-2,TRBJ2-5
ASSVFLSTDTQY,TRBV9,TRBJ2-3
ASSLATGNTEAF,TRBV5-1,TRBJ1-1
ASSFSATNEKLF,TRBV11-2,TRBJ1-4
ASSRTDLGGSYNSPLH,TRBV13,TRBJ1-6
ASSPTGGNQPQH,TRBV19,TRBJ1-5
ASRKAEKGYGYT,TRBV5-4,TRBJ1-2
ASSVPGANTEAF,TRBV9,TRBJ1-1
ASSLDRLIVQETQY,TRBV7-2,TRBJ2-5
ASSYVSPTQPQH,TRBV6-5,TRBJ1-5
ASSPPAESYEQY,TRBV18,TRBJ2-7
ASSRGTNEKLF,TRBV27,TRBJ1-4
SVSPGPRETQY,TRBV29-1,TRBJ2-5
ASRPRGPGYEQY,TRBV6-5,TRBJ2-7
ASSPWASGNTIY,TRBV7-2,TRBJ1-3
ASSSRRVTEAF,TRBV7-2,TRBJ1-1
ASSPPGTGDTGELF,TRBV9,TRBJ2-2
ASSLAAVAGVHEQY,TRBV7-2,TRBJ2-7
ASSGQGSGNQPQH,TRBV19,TRBJ1-5
ASSVSGMAEKLF,TRBV9,TRBJ1-4
ASSLSNGDTEAF,TRBV5-1,TRBJ1-1
ASGLAGEADTQY,TRBV12-5,TRBJ2-3
ASSALRGQYYEQY,TRBV11-2,TRBJ2-7
ASSRDSESPLH,TRBV4-3,TRBJ1-6
ASSPAGGGEQY,TRBV7-2,TRBJ2-7
ASSVAPREGYNEQF,TRBV9,TRBJ2-1